One sample yielded the 31 T cell receptor beta chains listed below, sequenced in a study of beta chain features in type 1 diabetes. Study-wide findings and caveats: Type 1 diabetes patients had moderately but significantly shorter TCRB CDR3s in all four CD4+ subsets.

These TCRs' antigens remain unknown. Expressed TCRB transcripts were sequenced, since all the RNA that had been isolated was reverse transcribed. The repertoire was sequenced with immunoSEQ multiplex PCR; TCRdb's copy has only in-frame clones and lacks some. In the table there are 250,000 to 300,000 clones, less than 30% of which are singletons. The sample was naive CD4+ T cells from blood. The receptor source for this set is a woman aged 25 to 45 with type 1 diabetes.

In its sample, this clone was seen a few times. The chain couples TRBV21-1 to TRBJ2-6; no check of the table's D call, TRBD1, against the DNA was made. TRBV21-1 is assigned pseudogene status. The CDR3 is made up of 16 amino acids. CDR3 sequence (DNA): TGTGCCAGCGGACGGTTACAGGCTTCTGGGGCCAACGTCCTGACTTTC. Protein: CASGRLQASGANVLTF.

The chain employs TRBV5-1 and TRBJ2-5, with D possibly matching TRBD2 (5 bases). The ends were cut back, 1 base at V and 3 bases at J, with 7 bases in the middle. Germline CDR1 is SGHRS and CDR2 is YFSETQ. This CDR3 spans 13 amino acids. The CDR3 nucleotides read TGCGCCAGCAGCTTGAAGGGAGAAGAGACCCAGTACTTC. The encoded protein is CASSLKGEETQYF.

The CDR3 loop is CASSVGLAIGEQYF. The CDR3 DNA sequence: TGTGCCAGCAGCGTCGGACTAGCGATTGGCGAGCAGTACTTC. The rearrangement links TRBV9 to TRBJ2-7, with 9 bases lining up with TRBD2. V was pared by 2 bases and J by 6 bases, with 6 bases of the junction left unmatched. The CDR3 length is 14 residues. Germline CDR1 and CDR2: SGDLS and YYNGEE. Drawing the rest from reference TRBV9 and TRBJ2-7, the complete variable domain is DSGVTQTPKHLITATGQRVTLRCSPRSGDLSVYWYQQSLDQGLQFLIQYYNGEERAKGNILERFSAQQFPDLHSELNLSSLELGDSALYFCASSVGLAIGEQYFGPGTRLTVT.

In this sample, this clone turned up a few times. The chain combines TRBV29-1 with TRBJ2-5, with 10 bases lining up with TRBD2. Germline V gives CDR1 SQVTM, CDR2 ANQGSEA. Trimming at V came to 7 bases and at J to 1 base, leaving 6 bases not matched to a gene. The CDR3 is made up of 14 amino acids. CDR3 residues: CSAPGLASQETQYF. The CDR3 DNA sequence: TGCAGCGCCCCGGGACTAGCGAGCCAAGAGACCCAGTACTTC.

This clone has just a few counts. CDR3 coding DNA: TGCAGTGCTAGCCAGGGCGAAAAACTGTTTTTT. It specifies CSASQGEKLFF. V gene TRBV20-1 combines with J gene TRBJ1-4; tentatively, D is TRBD1 (5 bases). V was clipped by 3 bases and J by 8 bases, with 7 bases between them. Germline CDR1 is DFQATT and CDR2 is SNEGSKA (reference sequence). The CDR3 extends over 11 amino acids.

V gene TRBV30 combines with J gene TRBJ2-7; 8 positions agree with TRBD1. The CDR3 covers 12 residues. Per germline, CDR1 GTSNPN and CDR2 SVGIG (reference sequence). J gave up 5 bases and V 1 base, and 1 base lay outside the gene matches. The CDR3 bases are TGTGCCTGGAGTGCAGGGGGCCACGAGCAGTACTTC. Protein sequence: CAWSAGGHEQYF. Complete variable domain (other parts from reference TRBV30 and TRBJ2-7): SQTIHQWPATLVQPVGSPLSLECTVEGTSNPNLYWYRQAAGRGLQLLFYSVGIGQISSEVPQNLSASRPQDRQFILSSKKLLLSDSGFYLCAWSAGGHEQYFGPGTRLTVT.

The genes are TRBV30 and TRBJ1-1, with unresolved D. CDR1 and CDR2 (germline): GTSNPN, SVGIG (reference sequence). This CDR3 is built from 14 residues. CDR3 region: CARHSRGSNTEAFF. DNA for the CDR3: TGTGCACGCCACTCCCGAGGGTCGAACACTGAAGCTTTCTTT.

V and J are TRBV28 and TRBJ2-3; D is ambiguous. The CDR3 covers 14 residues. The V end was cut by 4 bases, the J end by 1 base, with 9 bases between. Per germline, CDR1 MDHEN and CDR2 SYDVKM. This CDR3 reads CASSSTSRTDTQYF. CDR3 sequence (DNA): TGTGCCAGCAGTTCGACTTCCCGCACAGATACGCAGTATTTT.

This clone showed up just a few times. This chain connects TRBV29-1 to TRBJ2-7; 7 bases are a match to TRBD2. This CDR3 is built from 13 residues. The trim removed 4 bases at V and 0 bases at J, leaving 3 bases unmatched. Germline V gives CDR1 SQVTM, CDR2 ANQGSEA. The CDR3 spells CSVVGGASYEQYF. The CDR3 nucleotides are TGCAGCGTTGTGGGAGGGGCCTCCTACGAGCAGTACTTC.

The sample holds a few counts of this clone. V gene TRBV9 combines with J gene TRBJ2-5; the match to TRBD2 covers 10 bases. The J call may be incorrect, as the DNA end agrees better with TRBJ2-7. The CDR3 has 15 amino acids. CDR1 SGDLS and CDR2 YYNGEE come from the germline V gene. CDR3 DNA sequence: TGTGCCAGCAGCGCAGGACTAGCGGTAGCCTACGAGCAGTACTTC. Translation: CASSAGLAVAYEQYF.

The genes are TRBV28 and TRBJ1-1; D is possibly TRBD1 (5 bases). Looked up from germline, CDR1 is MDHEN and CDR2 is SYDVKM. This CDR3 contains 17 residues. V was shortened by 2 bases and J by 1 base, with 17 bases between the two germline ends. CDR3 in DNA: TGTGCCAGCAGTTTAACCTGGCGTTGGGGGGGGAACACTGAAGCTTTCTTT. This codes for CASSLTWRWGGNTEAFF.

The rearrangement joins TRBV11-2 to TRBJ1-2, with D uncertain. CDR1 is SGHAT, CDR2 FQNNGV, per germline. The CDR3 loop spans 15 amino acids. Trimming pared 6 bases from V and 8 bases from J, leaving 22 bases between. The CDR3 nucleotides read TGTGCCAGCAGGACGATTACAGAGAGGGTTGGCGGCTACACCTTC. It codes for CASRTITERVGGYTF.

This clone was detected only a few times. The CDR3 nucleotides are TGTGCCAGCAGCTTATCCAGCGCTAGCACAGATACGCAGTATTTT. It encodes CASSLSSASTDTQYF. J is TRBJ2-3 and V is TRBV7-3, with D uncertain. CDR1 is SGHTA, CDR2 FQGTGA, per germline. V lost 2 bases and J 0 bases, leaving 9 bases between the germline ends. CDR3 length: 15 amino acids.

J is TRBJ2-2 and V is TRBV30; D unresolved. The V gene lost 0 bases and the J gene lost 1 base, with 9 bases spanning the gap. Germline V gene sequence: CDR1 GTSNPN, CDR2 SVGIG (reference sequence). This CDR3 region has 15 residues. CDR3 region: CAWSVLGENTGELFF. CDR3 DNA: TGTGCCTGGAGTGTACTCGGTGAGAACACCGGGGAGCTGTTTTTT.

The DNA for the CDR3 is TGTGCCACAGCCGGGACAGGCTATCAGCCCCAGCATTTT. This encodes CATAGTGYQPQHF. V is TRBV19 and J is TRBJ1-5; 8 bases are shared with TRBD1. The CDR3 loop spans 13 amino acids. Unmatched junction bases numbered 7, after V lost 10 bases and J lost 5 bases. The germline V gene has CDR1 LNHDA and CDR2 SQIVND (reference sequence).

This clone was seen a few times. The rearrangement uses TRBV28 and TRBJ2-5; 10 bases are shared with TRBD2. CDR3 length equals 17 residues. Trimming cost V 7 bases and J 0 bases; bases outside gene matches: 11. Germline CDR1 reads MDHEN; CDR2 reads SYDVKM. This CDR3 is CASNRASGSSYQETQYF. The CDR3, as DNA: TGTGCCAGCAATAGGGCTAGCGGGAGTTCGTACCAAGAGACCCAGTACTTC.

This clone was seen a handful of times. J is TRBJ2-1 and V is TRBV28; TRBD1 matches 8 bases. CDR1 is MDHEN and CDR2 is SYDVKM in the germline V gene. V lost 6 bases, J lost 7 bases, and 2 bases stayed unmatched. The CDR3 is made up of 12 amino acids. CDR3 DNA: TGTGCCAGCAGCCGACAGGGGAATGAGCAGTTCTTC. Encoded protein: CASSRQGNEQFF.

This clone was detected only a few times. This chain joins TRBV29-1 and TRBJ1-4, with D possibly being TRBD1 (5 bases). Trimming left V 5 bases short and J 14 bases short, with 18 bases between. The CDR3 runs to 12 residues. CDR1 is SQVTM, CDR2 ANQGSEA, per germline. The CDR3 loop reads CSVPRGPDSLFF. CDR3 DNA: TGCAGCGTTCCTAGAGGCCCCGACAGCCTGTTTTTT. Looking up the rest from reference TRBV29-1 and TRBJ1-4 gives the full variable domain: SAVISQKPSRDICQRGTSLTIQCQVDSQVTMMFWYRQQPGQSLTLIATANQGSEATYESGFVIDKFPISRPNLTFSTLTVSNMSPEDSSIYLCSVPRGPDSLFFGSGTQLSVL.

V gene TRBV7-2 combines with J gene TRBJ2-1, with D tentatively TRBD1 (5 bases). The germline CDR1 and CDR2 sequences are SGHTA and FQGNSA. The V and J ends lost 2 bases and 1 base respectively, with 6 bases between them. This CDR3 spans 14 amino acids. In DNA form, the CDR3 reads TGTGCCAGCAGCTTAACAGGTTCCTACAATGAGCAGTTCTTC. Residues: CASSLTGSYNEQFF.

The chain recombines TRBV11-3 with TRBJ1-2; 8 nucleotides agree with TRBD1. CDR1 and CDR2 from the germline V gene are SGHNT and YENEEA. Trimming took 4 bases from V and 7 from J; bases not matched to a gene: 8. The CDR3 spans 14 residues. The CDR3, as DNA: TGTGCCAGCAGCTCACAGGGGGGGATGAGTGGCTACACCTTC. It is translated as CASSSQGGMSGYTF.

This clone was detected a few times. This sequence joins TRBV11-2 and TRBJ2-7, with 7 positions matching TRBD2. There are 15 residues in the CDR3. V was pared by 5 bases and J by 0 bases, with 7 bases of the junction left unmatched. CDR1 SGHAT and CDR2 FQNNGV come from the germline V gene. Here the CDR3 DNA reads TGTGCCAGCAGCCCACAAGCGGGATTCTCCTACGAGCAGTACTTC. It specifies CASSPQAGFSYEQYF.

This chain links TRBV29-1 with TRBJ2-1, with D uncertain. Between the trimmed V and J ends, which lost 5 bases and 4 bases, there was a span of 18 bases. Germline CDR1 is SQVTM and CDR2 is ANQGSEA. The CDR3 is 15 amino acids. This CDR3 is CSVSGGANLYNEQFF. CDR3 DNA sequence: TGCAGCGTTTCGGGTGGAGCGAACCTATACAATGAGCAGTTCTTC.

The chain links TRBV7-9 to TRBJ2-1; D is possibly TRBD2 (6 bases). The V and J ends lost 5 bases and 4 bases respectively, with 12 bases between them. The germline CDR1 and CDR2 sequences are SEHNR and FQNEAQ (reference sequence). The CDR3 spans 14 residues. CDR3 loop: CASSSGPTYNEQFF. The DNA of the CDR3 is TGTGCCAGCAGCAGCGGGCCTACGTACAATGAGCAGTTCTTC.

The chain couples TRBV9 to TRBJ1-2, with a weak D call TRBD1 (5 bases). This CDR3 region has 14 residues. Trimming removed 0 bases at V and 6 bases at J, with 12 bases between. Germline CDR1 and CDR2: SGDLS and YYNGEE. The CDR3 bases are TGTGCCAGCAGCGTAGGTTCCCAGGGTCATGGCTACACCTTC. Its protein is CASSVGSQGHGYTF.

This clone was observed a few times. CDR3 protein: CASNRFPGLAATYEQYF. CDR3 sequence (DNA): TGTGCCAGCAACCGTTTTCCGGGACTAGCGGCTACCTACGAGCAGTACTTC. The chain has TRBV28 and TRBJ2-7; 11 bases line up with TRBD2. V shed 7 bases and J 2 bases; nucleotides not matched to a gene: 13. The germline gives CDR1 MDHEN, CDR2 SYDVKM. There are 17 residues in the CDR3.

This clone was counted a few times. The chain joins TRBV6-5 to TRBJ2-3, with 9 bases matching TRBD2. The CDR3 has 16 residues. The V gene end was trimmed by 3 bases and the J gene end by 6 bases; junction bases not matched to a gene: 10. Germline V CDR1 and CDR2: MNHEY, SVGAGI. CDR3 in amino acids: CASSYQGSGGSDTQYF. Written as DNA, the CDR3 is TGTGCCAGCAGTTATCAAGGTAGCGGGGGCTCTGATACGCAGTATTTT.

The chain carries TRBV28 and TRBJ2-5, with D uncertain. CDR3 length equals 13 residues. Trimming left V 5 bases short and J 5 bases short, with 12 bases between. Looked up from germline, CDR1 is MDHEN and CDR2 is SYDVKM. The DNA for the CDR3 is TGTGCCAGCAGTCTCCCAACGCGGGAGACCCAGTACTTC. As protein: CASSLPTRETQYF.

In this sample, this clone turned up a few times. The chain carries TRBV9 and TRBJ2-6, with D maybe TRBD1 (6 bases). In germline, CDR1 is SGDLS, CDR2 YYNGEE. Trimming took 0 bases from V and 0 from J, leaving 10 bases between them. This CDR3 comprises 17 residues. The CDR3 DNA sequence: TGTGCCAGCAGCGTAGCACAGGGTAGCTCTGGGGCCAACGTCCTGACTTTC. It is translated as CASSVAQGSSGANVLTF.

The chain uses TRBV30 and TRBJ1-5; D gene uncertain. The CDR3 runs 17 residues. Per the germline V gene, CDR1 is GTSNPN and CDR2 is SVGIG (reference sequence). Trimming left V 0 bases short and J 1 base short, with 16 bases between. CDR3 sequence reads: CAWSVDRTRGSNQPQHF. The CDR3, as DNA: TGTGCCTGGAGTGTAGATCGGACCCGCGGGAGCAATCAGCCCCAGCATTTT.

V gene TRBV6-5 combines with J gene TRBJ1-2, with TRBD1 matching over 9 bases. The ends lost 2 bases at V and 8 bases at J; junction bases unmatched: 6. The germline gives CDR1 MNHEY, CDR2 SVGAGI. The CDR3 totals 14 residues. CDR3 nucleotide sequence: TGTGCCAGCAGTTACCGGTGGACAGGGGACGGCTACACCTTC. As protein: CASSYRWTGDGYTF.

V usage is TRBV7-2 and J usage is TRBJ2-7; 7 positions agree with TRBD2. The CDR3 consists of 16 residues. The germline V gene encodes CDR1 SGHTA and CDR2 FQGNSA. V dropped 0 bases and J dropped 0; count of bases not matched to a gene: 5. CDR3 DNA sequence: TGTGCCAGCAGCTTAGCTGGGGGACTACCCTCCTACGAGCAGTACTTC. This translates into CASSLAGGLPSYEQYF.